This T cell receptor beta chain was identified in a study of human T cells and chemical hapten exposure. Whole-study findings and limits: Donors had alopecia, so their immune response may differ from healthy people's. TCRs whose frequency exceeded 1 in 1000 remained the same following DPC sensitization.

Trimming at V came to 6 bases and at J to 4 bases, leaving 7 bases not matched to a gene. The CDR3 extends over 13 amino acids. The germline V gene has CDR1 DFQATT and CDR2 SNEGSKA (reference sequence). The sample holds a few counts of this clonotype. Its specificity is not known. Time point in this sample: patch test 1, 2 weeks after DPC sensitization. As for treatment: therapeutic diphenylcyclopropenone sensitization with weekly scalp DPC. The library put unique molecular identifiers onto individual cDNA molecules. TCRdb re-called the RACE reads through MiXCR, storing one row per CDR3 protein. This sample has roughly 360,000 distinct CDR3 sequences, with 4.8% found just once.

The sequencing here drew on whole blood, taken in connection with sensitization to the hapten diphenylcyclopropenone (DPC). The receptor comes from a woman aged 45-65 years with alopecia areata. Some clones in this sample may be carry-over from other donors' samples. This chain joins TRBV20-1 and TRBJ2-3; TRBD2 aligns across 7 bases. The CDR3 here is CSAPGGGADTQYF. The CDR3 nucleotides are TGCAGTGCACCGGGAGGCGGGGCAGATACGCAGTATTTT.